This T cell receptor (beta chain) was profiled in a study of PD-L1 blockade in urothelial cancer. Study in general: Blood gave a median about 150,000 T cells. Study-wide points: Below-median TCR clonality that was measured in pretreatment blood predicted better survival.

Synthetic TCR analog templates were spiked into each PCR. TCRdb's table, derived via immunoSEQ multiplex PCR, lists solely in-frame clones and lacks some. This table has about 82,000 clones, about four fifths appearing once. In its sample, this clone was seen a few times. The antigen remains unidentified. CDR1 is SGHAT and CDR2 is FQNNGV in the germline V gene. CDR3 length: 15 amino acids. Germline trimming cut 5 bases from V and 2 bases from J; bases unmatched to any gene: 4. Sample contribution per patient ranged from 1 to 8, covering pretreatment and on-treatment. Sample: PBMCs, taken around atezolizumab (anti-PD-L1) treatment. The chain is built from TRBV11-2 and TRBJ2-5, with 11 bases aligning to TRBD1. The clonotype was recovered from a man between 65 and 79 years old with urothelial cancer. CDR3 coding DNA: TGTGCCAGCAGCCACGGGACAGGGGGTCAAGAGACCCAGTACTTC. It encodes CASSHGTGGQETQYF.